Below are 18 T cell receptor beta chains sequenced from a single sample in a study of tissue T cells after allogeneic stem cell transplantation. Produced via immunoSEQ multiplex PCR; TCRdb's table is partial and in-frame only. The sample has about 50,000 clones, 65% to 80% seen once. Sequencing was done on a sample of sorted cells pooled from one or two spleens. The receptors derive from a pool of C57BL/6 mice in good health.

This clone was observed once. The germline and genes are mouse ones. CDR3 sequence reads: CASSRDWGDTQYF. Incomplete CDR3 DNA: TGTGCCAGCTCTCGGGACTGGGGAGACACCCAGTAC. This sequence joins TRBV12-2 and TRBJ2-5; TRBD2 agrees at 10 bases. The CDR3 extends 1 residue past the end of the read, so its final part is completed from the germline J gene. The ends lost 2 bases at V and 5 bases at J; junction bases unmatched: 0. Germline CDR1 is SGHLS and CDR2 is HYDKME. The CDR3 is 13 amino acids.

In regard to this clone: The gene names given are mouse names. The observed sequence ends 1 residue before the CDR3 terminus, with the missing tail filled in from the germline J gene. The V gene is TRBV12-1, the J gene TRBJ1-3; unclear D gene. CDR3 size: 13 residues. V gave up 4 bases and J gave up 4 bases, with 10 bases separating them. Germline lookup yields CDR1 SGHSN and CDR2 HYEKVE. Here the CDR3 reads CASSGSPGNTLYF. CDR3 DNA, as far as it was read: TGTGCCAGCTCAGGGAGCCCGGGAAATACGCTCTAT.

Worth noting for this clone: The genes and germline here are from mouse. The DNA ends 1 residue before the CDR3 does, and the rest of the CDR3 is filled in from the germline J gene. The rearrangement links TRBV2 to TRBJ1-2; D is possibly TRBD1 (5 bases). Germline CDR1 reads LGHNA; CDR2 reads YSYQKL. Deletions cut 1 base from V and 0 bases from J, with 6 bases between. This CDR3 is 14 amino acids long. Partial CDR3 DNA: TGTGCCAGCAGCCAAGGGACACCAAACTCCGACTACACC. The encoded protein is CASSQGTPNSDYT. The entire CDR3 is CASSQGTPNSDYTF.

A word on this clone: Germline and genes here are mouse. The read gets to within 1 residue of the CDR3 end, and the germline J gene fills in the rest. The rearrangement joins TRBV14 to TRBJ1-4; D may be TRBD1 (5 bases). Germline lookup yields CDR1 SGHDT and CDR2 FRDEAV. The germline V and J ends were trimmed by 2 bases and 0 bases, with 5 bases remaining between them. The CDR3 runs to 14 residues. CDR3 DNA (partial): TGTGCCAGCAGTTTGGGACTTTCCAACGAAAGATTATTT. It translates to CASSLGLSNERLF. Given in full, the CDR3 is CASSLGLSNERLFF.

Points on this clone: Gene names are the mouse ones. The read stops 1 residue short of the end of the CDR3; the missing end is completed from the germline J gene. V gene TRBV2 combines with J gene TRBJ1-2; tentative D call: TRBD1 (5 bases). Germline CDR1 reads LGHNA; CDR2 reads YSYQKL. The ends were cut back, 1 base at V and 0 bases at J, with 6 bases in the middle. The CDR3 loop spans 14 amino acids. CDR3: CASSQATANSDYTF. The DNA read from the CDR3 is TGTGCCAGCAGCCAAGCGACAGCAAACTCCGACTACACC.

This clone was counted a few times. These gene names are mouse names. The read falls 1 residue short of the CDR3 end, and the missing part is taken from the germline J gene. This chain connects TRBV15 to TRBJ1-5; tentatively, D is TRBD1 (5 bases). Germline loops: CDR1 SGHND, CDR2 FRSKSL. With 7 bases removed from V and 0 bases from J, the gap between germline ends came to 7 bases. The CDR3 runs to 13 residues. The CDR3 here is CASTQGNNQAPLF. The sequenced CDR3 bases are TGTGCCAGCACGCAGGGTAACAACCAGGCTCCGCTT.

For this clone: Gene names are mouse gene names. The CDR3 end lies 1 residue beyond the end of the read and is filled in from the germline J gene. The genes are TRBV19 and TRBJ2-5; 9 bases fit TRBD2. After removal of 4 bases from V and 5 bases from J, the junction contained 8 bases not matched to a gene. Germline CDR1 is FNHDT and CDR2 is SITEND (reference sequence). There are 15 residues in the CDR3. The CDR3 sequence is CASSLGLGRGDTQYF. The sequenced part of the CDR3 DNA is TGTGCCAGCAGTCTCGGACTGGGGAGGGGAGACACCCAGTAC. The whole variable domain, remainder taken from reference TRBV19 and TRBJ2-5, is GGIITQTPKFLIGQEGQKLTLKCQQNFNHDTMYWYRQDSGKGLRLIYYSITENDLQKGDLSEGYDASREKKSSFSLTVTSAQKNEMAVFLCASSLGLGRGDTQYFGPGTRLLVL.

Points on this clone: Genes and germline come from the mouse. The read finishes 1 residue shy of the CDR3 end, and the germline J gene is used to complete it. The rearrangement joins TRBV26 to TRBJ1-6; no firm D call. TRBJ1-6 is identified as an open reading frame with a role that is uncertain. Trimming took 2 bases from V and 5 from J, leaving 4 bases between them. Germline V gene sequence: CDR1 KGHPV, CDR2 FQNQEV (reference sequence). This CDR3 region has 13 residues. The CDR3 spells CASSLTNNSPLYF. The covered CDR3 bases are TGTGCCAGCAGTCTGACAAATAATTCGCCCCTCTAC.

Worth noting for this clone: Gene names are mouse gene names. The sequenced fragment ends 1 residue before the CDR3 boundary, so the rest is inferred from the germline J gene. The J gene is TRBJ2-5, the V gene TRBV13-1; no clear D gene. Germline V CDR1 and CDR2: NSHNY, SYGAGN. V was clipped by 3 bases and J by 0 bases, with 5 bases between them. The CDR3 is 13 amino acids. Incomplete CDR3 DNA: TGTGCCAGCAGTGGGATTAACCAAGACACCCAGTAC. Translation: CASSGINQDTQY. The whole CDR3 region reads CASSGINQDTQYF.

This clone was seen once. Gene names and germline match the mouse. The sequence runs out 1 residue before the end of the CDR3; the remainder is reconstructed from the germline J gene. Other DNA sequences in this specimen translate into the identical CDR3. The V call is TRBV5, the J call TRBJ2-5; 8 positions agree with TRBD2. V was pared by 0 bases and J by 5 bases, with 1 base of the junction left unmatched. This CDR3 has 14 residues. Germline assignment: CDR1 LGHNA and CDR2 YNLKQL (reference sequence). The part of the CDR3 DNA that was read is TGTGCCAGCAGCCAAGAAGACTGGGGAGACACCCAGTAC. Its protein product is CASSQEDWGDTQY. The CDR3 in its entirety is CASSQEDWGDTQYF.

A word on this clone: Gene names are mouse gene names. The CDR3 is cut off 1 residue early in the read; its end comes from the germline J gene. The V call is TRBV13-3, the J call TRBJ2-7; TRBD1 matches at 9 bases. The V gene's germline CDR1 is NNHDY and CDR2 SYVADS. J lost 7 bases, V lost 5 bases, and 4 bases had no gene match. The CDR3 length is 12 residues. The DNA read from the CDR3 is TGTGCCAGCAGGGACAGGGGAAAGGAACAGTAC. This gives the protein CASRDRGKEQY. The whole CDR3 region reads CASRDRGKEQYF.

Of note for this clone: Gene names denote mouse genes. From the germline J gene comes the end of the CDR3, since the read stops 1 residue before it. The J gene is TRBJ2-4, the V gene TRBV14, with no clear D. The V gene lost 1 base and the J gene lost 0 bases, with 6 bases spanning the gap. Per the germline V gene, CDR1 is SGHDT and CDR2 is FRDEAV. This CDR3 has 14 residues. The sequenced part of the CDR3 DNA is TGTGCCAGCAGTTTCGTCAGTAGTCAAAACACCTTGTAC. Translating gives CASSFVSSQNTLY. The entire CDR3 sequence reads CASSFVSSQNTLYF.

This clone turned up a few times. Each gene name is a mouse one. From the germline J gene comes the end of the CDR3, since the read stops 1 residue before it. V gene TRBV31 combines with J gene TRBJ2-7; 9 bases agree with TRBD1. CDR3 size: 13 residues. Germline V lookup: CDR1 GKSSPN, CDR2 SITVG. Trimming at V came to 2 bases and at J to 4 bases, leaving 3 bases not matched to a gene. Partial CDR3 DNA: TGTGCCTGGAGTACGGGACAGGGTTATGAACAGTAC. Its protein is CAWSTGQGYEQY. The complete CDR3 reads CAWSTGQGYEQYF.

Worth noting for this clone: Genes and germline are mouse. Read sequence stops 1 residue before the CDR3 end, and the germline J gene provides the missing end. The V gene is TRBV13-2, the J gene TRBJ2-5, with D maybe TRBD2 (6 bases). The CDR3 runs 14 residues. Germline lookup yields CDR1 NNHNN and CDR2 SYGAGS (reference sequence). The germline V and J ends were trimmed by 2 bases and 3 bases, with 10 bases remaining between them. The part of the CDR3 DNA that was read is TGTGCCAGCGGTGAGCGACTGGATCAAGACACCCAGTAC. It is translated as CASGERLDQDTQY. The CDR3 in full is CASGERLDQDTQYF.

Points on this clone: Gene names are the mouse ones. The sequence runs out 1 residue before the end of the CDR3; the remainder is reconstructed from the germline J gene. The chain uses TRBV31 and TRBJ2-7, with D hard to call. The CDR3 loop spans 12 amino acids. The germline V gene has CDR1 GKSSPN and CDR2 SITVG. Deletions cut 0 bases from V and 3 bases from J, with 6 bases between. CDR3: CAWSLYSYEQYF. The DNA read from the CDR3 is TGTGCCTGGAGTCTATACAGCTATGAACAGTAC.

Details on this clone: Any gene name here is a mouse gene name. The CDR3 region is CASSQTGGAAETLYF. The DNA read from the CDR3 is TGTGCCAGCAGCCAGACTGGGGGGGCGGCAGAAACGCTGTAT. The chain carries TRBV4 and TRBJ2-3, with 12 bases identical to TRBD2. The read halts 1 residue ahead of the CDR3 end, with the missing end drawn from the germline J gene. The CDR3 has 15 amino acids. Germline assignment: CDR1 LGHDT and CDR2 YNNKQL (reference sequence). The V and J ends lost 5 bases and 3 bases, in that order; junction bases with no gene match: 3.

This clone was found once. Gene labels here are mouse ones. The read falls 1 residue short of the CDR3 end, and the missing part is taken from the germline J gene. The V and J genes are TRBV16 and TRBJ2-4; TRBD2 aligns across 8 bases. The CDR3 has 16 amino acids. Germline trimming cut 0 bases from V and 0 bases from J; bases unmatched to any gene: 2. Germline assignment: CDR1 SGHSA and CDR2 FRNQAP. The sequenced part of the CDR3 DNA is TGTGCAAGCAGCTTAGATACTGGGGGTAGTCAAAACACCTTGTAC. This sequence encodes CASSLDTGGSQNTLY. The full CDR3 reads CASSLDTGGSQNTLYF.

In regard to this clone: Gene names are mouse gene names. The sequenced fragment ends 1 residue before the CDR3 boundary, so the rest is inferred from the germline J gene. The genes are TRBV13-1 and TRBJ1-4; D gene uncertain. CDR3 length: 13 residues. From germline, CDR1 is NSHNY and CDR2 SYGAGN. V lost 3 bases and J 3 bases, leaving 6 bases between the germline ends. The CDR3 is CASSGQTNERLFF. The DNA read from the CDR3 is TGTGCCAGCAGTGGACAAACCAACGAAAGATTATTT.